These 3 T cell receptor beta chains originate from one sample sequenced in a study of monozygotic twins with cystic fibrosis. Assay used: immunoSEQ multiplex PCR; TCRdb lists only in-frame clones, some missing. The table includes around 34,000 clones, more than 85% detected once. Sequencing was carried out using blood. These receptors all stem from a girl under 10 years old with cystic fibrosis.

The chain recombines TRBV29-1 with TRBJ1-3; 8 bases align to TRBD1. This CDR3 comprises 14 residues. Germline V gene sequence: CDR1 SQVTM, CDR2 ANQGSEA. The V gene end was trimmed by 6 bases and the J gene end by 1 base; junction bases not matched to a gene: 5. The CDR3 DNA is TGCAGCGTCGCAGGGGGCCGTTCTGGAAACACCATATATTTT. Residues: CSVAGGRSGNTIYF. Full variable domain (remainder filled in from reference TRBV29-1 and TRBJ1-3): SAVISQKPSRDICQRGTSLTIQCQVDSQVTMMFWYRQQPGQSLTLIATANQGSEATYESGFVIDKFPISRPNLTFSTLTVSNMSPEDSSIYLCSVAGGRSGNTIYFGEGSWLTVV.

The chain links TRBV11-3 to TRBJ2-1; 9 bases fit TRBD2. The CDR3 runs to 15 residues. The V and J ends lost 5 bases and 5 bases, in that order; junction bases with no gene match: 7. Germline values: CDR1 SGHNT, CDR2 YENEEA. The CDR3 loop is CASSPAGTSNNEQFF. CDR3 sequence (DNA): TGTGCCAGCAGCCCCGCCGGGACTAGCAACAATGAGCAGTTCTTC.

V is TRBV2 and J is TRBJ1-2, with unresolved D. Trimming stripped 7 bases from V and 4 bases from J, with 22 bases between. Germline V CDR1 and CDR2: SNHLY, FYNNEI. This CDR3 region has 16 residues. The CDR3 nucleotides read TGTGCCAGCACCCCCTGGGGAACCGCGGAGCCCTATGGCTACACCTTC. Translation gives CASTPWGTAEPYGYTF.